A single sample gave rise to the 15 T cell receptor beta chains below, sequenced in a study of T-cell memory formation after mild COVID-19. TCRdb independently ran MiXCR on the 5' RACE reads; one entry per CDR3 protein. The sample includes some 300,000 distinct CDR3 sequences, around 20% of them seen just once. Material for sequencing was PBMCs or a T cell subset sorted from them (not recorded which). These receptors were obtained from a young man who had mild COVID-19 (a few samples of this study predate the infection). Cell type and time point are not known.

This clonotype was observed a handful of times. The chain carries TRBV29-1 and TRBJ2-1; D uncertain. CDR1 is SQVTM and CDR2 is ANQGSEA in the germline V gene. V was clipped by 3 bases and J by 0 bases, with 9 bases between them. This CDR3 region has 14 residues. As DNA, the CDR3 is TGCAGCGTTGAGGGCCAGAGCTCCTACAATGAGCAGTTCTTC. Its translation is CSVEGQSSYNEQFF.

This clonotype turned up a few times. The chain carries TRBV5-1 and TRBJ2-7; D gene unclear. V lost 1 base and J 5 bases, leaving 10 bases between the germline ends. Germline V gene data show CDR1 as SGHRS and CDR2 as YFSETQ. The CDR3 is 13 amino acids. The CDR3 sequence is CASSLTDVNEQYF. CDR3 in DNA: TGCGCCAGCAGCTTGACAGATGTCAACGAGCAGTACTTC.

This clonotype appeared a single time. The junction departs from germline at one end; a sequencing error may be responsible. The V call is TRBV4-3, the J call TRBJ1-2, with D tentatively TRBD1 (5 bases). Per germline, CDR1 LGHNA and CDR2 YSLEER. The CDR3 consists of 16 residues. The CDR3 DNA reads as TGCGCCAGCAGCAAAGATATCGTTTTGGGGGATTATGGCTACACCTTC. It specifies CASSKDIVLGDYGYTF.

V gene TRBV4-3 combines with J gene TRBJ1-1; D gene ambiguous. Trimming took 0 bases from V and 10 from J, leaving 18 bases between them. The CDR3 runs to 15 residues. Germline V gene sequence: CDR1 LGHNA, CDR2 YSLEER. The CDR3 DNA follows: TGCGCCAGCAGCCAAGATATGCCGCCCGGGGTGCTAGCTTTCTTT. Protein sequence: CASSQDMPPGVLAFF.

The sample holds one count of this clonotype. V is TRBV4-1 and J is TRBJ2-7, with D perhaps TRBD1 (5 bases). The CDR3 length is 14 residues. Trimming pared 0 bases from V and 3 bases from J, leaving 9 bases between. Germline loops: CDR1 MGHRA, CDR2 YSYEKL. This chain's CDR3 is CASSQEWGNYEQYV. CDR3 in DNA: TGCGCCAGCAGCCAAGAGTGGGGCAACTACGAGCAGTACGTC.

This clonotype was recorded a few times. V and J are TRBV7-2 and TRBJ2-4; TRBD1 aligns across 7 bases. CDR3 length: 13 amino acids. The germline gives CDR1 SGHTA, CDR2 FQGNSA. The V and J ends lost 2 bases and 8 bases, in that order; junction bases with no gene match: 3. CDR3 DNA sequence: TGTGCCAGCAGCTTACCAGGGGGTGACATTCAGTACTTC. Amino acid sequence: CASSLPGGDIQYF.

The chain uses TRBV5-8 and TRBJ1-3; D is perhaps TRBD1 (5 bases). Germline V gene data show CDR1 as SGHTS and CDR2 as YDEGEE. The CDR3 covers 13 residues. V shed 0 bases and J shed 6 bases, with 7 bases lying between them. CDR3 nucleotide sequence: TGTGCCAGCAGCTTGGGACAGAAAAACACCATATATTTT. It specifies CASSLGQKNTIYF.

This clonotype showed up just a few times. The gene calls are TRBV5-1 and TRBJ2-4, with TRBD1 matching over 8 bases. The germline CDR1 and CDR2 sequences are SGHRS and YFSETQ. The CDR3 runs to 15 residues. V lost 4 bases and J lost 3; bases outside the gene matches: 6. The CDR3 loop reads CASSQGQGGKNIQYF. CDR3 bases: TGCGCCAGCAGCCAAGGACAGGGCGGCAAAAACATTCAGTACTTC.

The V gene is TRBV6-2 or TRBV6-3, the J gene TRBJ2-7; D perhaps matches TRBD2 (6 bases). V was pared by 2 bases and J by 2 bases, with 13 bases between. Per the germline V gene, CDR1 is MNHEY and CDR2 is SVGEGT. The CDR3 is made up of 15 amino acids. The CDR3 loop is CASSYQGGSTYEQYF. The DNA of the CDR3 is TGTGCCAGCAGTTACCAGGGAGGCTCGACCTACGAGCAGTACTTC.

This clonotype showed up just a few times. V is TRBV21-1 and J is TRBJ2-5; TRBD1, the table's D call, was not compared with the DNA. TRBV21-1 is an annotated pseudogene. The CDR3 is made up of 14 amino acids. The CDR3, as DNA: TGTGCCAGCAGCAATGACAGGGAGAAGGAGACCCAGTACTTC. It yields the protein CASSNDREKETQYF.

This chain connects TRBV9 to TRBJ2-7; D possibly corresponds to TRBD2 (6 bases). CDR3 length equals 15 residues. The germline V gene has CDR1 SGDLS and CDR2 YYNGEE. Trimming took 3 bases from V and 4 from J, leaving 17 bases between them. CDR3 nucleotides: TGTGCCAGCAGCGCGGAACCCCGTAGCGGTTACGAGCAGTACTTC. It is translated as CASSAEPRSGYEQYF.

This clonotype was recorded a few times. The chain recombines TRBV6-4 with TRBJ2-3, with 9 bases identical to TRBD2. This CDR3 comprises 16 residues. Germline loops: CDR1 MRHNA, CDR2 SNTAGT. Trimming cost V 5 bases and J 0 bases; bases outside gene matches: 6. CDR3 sequence (DNA): TGTGCCAGCAGTCACGCGGCGGGGGGGAGCACAGATACGCAGTATTTT. Protein sequence: CASSHAAGGSTDTQYF.

This clonotype was picked up a small number of times. This rearrangement joins TRBV10-3 to TRBJ2-5; possibly TRBD2 for D (6 bases). From germline, CDR1 is ENHRY and CDR2 SYGVKD. The CDR3 totals 14 residues. The V end was cut by 10 bases, the J end by 2 bases, with 17 bases between. For the CDR3, the DNA is TGTGCCACCCTTCGGGACTCGATACAAGAGACCCAGTACTTC. This sequence encodes CATLRDSIQETQYF.

The table lists this clonotype with a few counts. The chain couples TRBV4-1 to TRBJ1-1, with TRBD1 matching over 7 bases. V lost 1 base and J lost 4; bases outside the gene matches: 9. Germline V CDR1 and CDR2: MGHRA, YSYEKL. This CDR3 has 16 amino acids. CDR3 in DNA: TGCGCCAGCAGCCAAGTTTTTGCAGGGGGAGGCACTGAAGCTTTCTTT. Translated, it gives CASSQVFAGGGTEAFF.

This clonotype was observed a few times. The gene calls are TRBV18 and TRBJ2-5; D gene unclear. Germline V gene lookup returns CDR1 KGHSH and CDR2 LQKENI. Trimming pared 5 bases from V and 2 bases from J, leaving 6 bases between. This CDR3 contains 12 residues. The CDR3 loop is CASSARQETQYF. The CDR3 bases are TGTGCCAGCTCAGCCCGTCAAGAGACCCAGTACTTC.